This T cell receptor beta chain was retrieved from a study of cytomegalovirus exposure and HLA in healthy donors. Use of 60 Vbeta and 13 Jbeta primers characterized the PCR. Using immunoSEQ multiplex PCR, the repertoire was profiled, and TCRdb retains in-frame clones only, with some absent. The repertoire holds some 190,000 clones, with 87% as singletons. Study-level points and caveats: A later analysis found TCR association rates differed by HLA locus, highest for DRB1 and lowest for HLA-C.

The CDR3 contains 14 residues. CDR1 SGHAT and CDR2 FQNNGV come from the germline V gene. This clone has a handful of counts. The antigen remains undetermined. At one boundary the junction diverges from the germline segment, which might be a read error. The rearrangement links TRBV11-2 to TRBJ2-5, with no clear D. The receptor comes from a man aged 30 to 39 in good health and CMV-seronegative. Source material: PBMCs. CDR3 nucleotides: TGTGCCAGCAGCCGGCGGCGTGTCAGAGAGGCCCAGTACTTC. Protein product: CASSRRRVREAQYF.